Described below is a single T cell receptor (beta chain) sequence and its context. This clonotype was seen repeatedly, ten times or more. Its antigen specificity is not known. Qualities for individual bases were not recorded, and no much larger clone is one base off. The entry originates in a study of regulatory T cells in long-lasting Graves disease listed by TCRdb under 2021. Regarding the study in general: Antithyroid drugs had been taken for less than 3 months by newly diagnosed Graves' disease patients. Patients with persistent Graves' disease were compared with patients with newly diagnosed Graves' disease using TCR sequencing and RNA sequencing of peripheral blood. The study took place in China and was registered as a clinical trial. TCR sequencing covered some 13 persistent and around 20 newly diagnosed Graves' disease patients, 33 samples in total.

Overall study results and their limits: TRBV28, TRBJ1-2 and TRBJ2-5 were preferentially used in persistent disease, while TRBV20-1 and TRBJ2-1 were favored in newly diagnosed disease. Persistent patients shared more public clonotypes among themselves (around 2,500) than newly diagnosed patients did (over 900). Sequencing and analysis were limited to the TCR beta chain. Persistent Graves' disease patients showed lower TCR Shannon entropy and fewer highly expanded clones than newly diagnosed patients, suggesting clonal expansion. The small sample size was acknowledged by the authors as a limitation that may reduce accuracy. Only peripheral blood was studied, because thyroid tissue, the primary lesion, was inaccessible.

The method was multiplex PCR. Sequencing instrument: Illumina HiSeq 4000. CDR3 regions were amplified by Arm-PCR with iRepertoire HTBI primers to construct TCR beta libraries. Before sequencing, the PCR products went through gel purification. The original methods were these. Across samples, some 62 TRBV and 14 TRBJ segments were identified and used for gene usage analysis of CDR3 amino acid clonotypes. COPE and FqMerger were used to merge the filtered high-quality paired reads into contigs. BLAST was used to align contigs to the IMGT TRBV, TRBD and TRBJ reference genes, and CDR3 was defined following IMGT. Highly expanded clones were defined as clonotypes with a frequency above 0.1%. Shannon entropy served as the measure of repertoire diversity, while the Gini coefficient captured V-J evenness. A clonotype was considered public if more than one individual shared it. The public reads were quality trimmed at Q25 with fastp and then assembled into clones with MiXCR by TCRdb, keeping productive beta chains. One record per CDR3 amino acid sequence lists the most common genes and DNA. The V and J calls and clone size come from TCRdb's table, not from the authors' own analysis. The sample table records 300,000 to 400,000 distinct CDR3 sequences; roughly 15% of these occur just once. The top ten clonotypes cover 20% to 25% of the sample.

The time point label corresponds to: newly diagnosed GD, antithyroid drugs for less than 3 months. For both TCR sequencing and RNA sequencing, RNA was extracted from PBMCs in TRIzol. Graves' disease was diagnosed according to American Thyroid Association guidelines. Patients for the study were recruited at an endocrinology department in Xi'an, China. Each patient gave about 10 milliliters of peripheral blood, collected in an EDTA anticoagulant tube. PBMCs were isolated by Ficoll Paque Plus density gradient separation without further T cell sorting. An Agilent 2100 Bioanalyzer and agarose gel were used to assess RNA quality, and a NanoDrop 2000 was used to measure RNA concentration. Based on the germline V gene (reference sequence), the CDR1 and CDR2 sequences are MNHEY and SMNVEV. The CDR3, from cysteine to phenylalanine, totals 14 residues. Left in the record is the CDR3 DNA by itself, 42 bases read in frame from the first base. V loses 8 bases, J loses 8 bases, and the germline ends lie 18 bases apart.

The input for sequencing was peripheral blood mononuclear cells (PBMCs), taken at new diagnosis, from a patient treated with antithyroid drugs. This chain is built from TRBV27 and TRBJ1-4, with TRBD1 as a weak D call on 6 bases. This receptor was identified in a female donor with Graves disease. In nucleotide form, the sequence is TGTGCCAGCTGGCGTGGGGGGCTCGGGGAAAAACTGTTTTTT. It codes for CASWRGGLGEKLFF.